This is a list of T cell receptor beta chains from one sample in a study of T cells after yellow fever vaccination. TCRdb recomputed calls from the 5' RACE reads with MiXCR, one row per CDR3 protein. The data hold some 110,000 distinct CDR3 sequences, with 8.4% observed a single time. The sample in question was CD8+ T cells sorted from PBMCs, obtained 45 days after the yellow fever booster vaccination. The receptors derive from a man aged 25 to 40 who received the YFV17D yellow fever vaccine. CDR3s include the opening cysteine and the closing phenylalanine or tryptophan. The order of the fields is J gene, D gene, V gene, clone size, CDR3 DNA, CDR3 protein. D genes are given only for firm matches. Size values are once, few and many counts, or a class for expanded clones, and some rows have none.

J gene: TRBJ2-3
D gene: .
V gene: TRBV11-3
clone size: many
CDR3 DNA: TGTGCCAGCAGCTCCCCCCCCACAGATACGCAGTATTTT
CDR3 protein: CASSSPPTDTQYF

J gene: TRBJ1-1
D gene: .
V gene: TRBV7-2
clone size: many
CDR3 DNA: TGTGCCAGCATCGTAAATCCGGGGGCTGAAGCTTTCTTT
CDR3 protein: CASIVNPGAEAFF

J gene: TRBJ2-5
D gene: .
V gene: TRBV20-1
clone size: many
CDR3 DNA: TGCAGTGCTAGGCCCGACCGGTACCAAGAGACCCAGTACTTC
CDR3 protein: CSARPDRYQETQYF

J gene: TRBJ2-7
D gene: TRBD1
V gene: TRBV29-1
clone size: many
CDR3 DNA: TGCAGCGAAGGACAGGGGAGCTCCTACGAGCAGTACTTC
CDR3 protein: CSEGQGSSYEQYF

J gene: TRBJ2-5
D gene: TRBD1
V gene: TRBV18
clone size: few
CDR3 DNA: TGTGCCAGCTCCCCCGGACAGGAACTACAAGAGACCCAGTACTTC
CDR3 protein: CASSPGQELQETQYF

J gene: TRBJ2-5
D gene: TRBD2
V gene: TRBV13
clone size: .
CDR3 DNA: TGTGCCAGCAGCGGACGGGGACTAGCGGGAGTGGAAGAGACCCAGTACTTC
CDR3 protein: CASSGRGLAGVEETQYF

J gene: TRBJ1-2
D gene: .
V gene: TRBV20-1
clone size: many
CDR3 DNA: TGCAGTGCTAGCGACGAGATGGCTGATGGCTACACCTTC
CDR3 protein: CSASDEMADGYTF

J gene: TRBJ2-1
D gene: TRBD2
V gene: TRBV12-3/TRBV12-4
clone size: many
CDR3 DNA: TGTGCCAGCAGTCCGGGACCGCGGCTAGCGGGCAATGAGCAGTTCTTC
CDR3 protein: CASSPGPRLAGNEQFF

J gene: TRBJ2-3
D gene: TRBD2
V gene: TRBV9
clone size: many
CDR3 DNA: TGTGCCAGCAGTGAGCGGGAGGGGAGCACAGATACGCAGTATTTT
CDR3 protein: CASSEREGSTDTQYF

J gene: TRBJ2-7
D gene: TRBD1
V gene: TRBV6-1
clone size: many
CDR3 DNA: TGTGCCAGCAAACGAGAGGGACAGGGTTACGAGCAGTACTTC
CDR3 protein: CASKREGQGYEQYF

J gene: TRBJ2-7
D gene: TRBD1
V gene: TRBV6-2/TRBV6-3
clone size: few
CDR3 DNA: TGTGCCAGCAGTTACCCCGGGACAGGATTAGCCTACGAGCAGTACTTC
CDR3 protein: CASSYPGTGLAYEQYF

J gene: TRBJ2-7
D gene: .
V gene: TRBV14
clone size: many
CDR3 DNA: TGTGCCAGCAGCCAAGTTGACAATCCCTACGAGCAGTACTTC
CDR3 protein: CASSQVDNPYEQYF

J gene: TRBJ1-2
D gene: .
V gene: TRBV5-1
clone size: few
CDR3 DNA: TGCGCCAGCAGTCAACAGGGATACTATGGCTACACCTTC
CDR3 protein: CASSQQGYYGYTF

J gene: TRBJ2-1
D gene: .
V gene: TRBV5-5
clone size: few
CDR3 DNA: TGTGCCAGCAGCTTCCACTCAGATGAGCAGTTCTTC
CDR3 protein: CASSFHSDEQFF

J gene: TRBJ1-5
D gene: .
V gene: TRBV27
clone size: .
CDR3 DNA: TGTGCCAGCAGTCCCCACCTTTTCCAGCCCCAGCATTTT
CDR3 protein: CASSPHLFQPQHF

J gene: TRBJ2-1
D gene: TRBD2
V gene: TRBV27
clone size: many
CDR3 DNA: TGTGCCAGCAGTAACCGCGGGAGTAACAATGAGCAGTTCTTC
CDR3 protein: CASSNRGSNNEQFF

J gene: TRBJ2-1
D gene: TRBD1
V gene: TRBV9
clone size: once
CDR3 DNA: TGTGCCAGCAGCGGAGGGACAGGGGCGCACTTCTTC
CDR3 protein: CASSGGTGAHFF

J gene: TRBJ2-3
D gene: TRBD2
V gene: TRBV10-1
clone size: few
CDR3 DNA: TGCGCCAGCAGTGAGACTAGCGGGCTAGGAGATACGCAGTATTTT
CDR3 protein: CASSETSGLGDTQYF

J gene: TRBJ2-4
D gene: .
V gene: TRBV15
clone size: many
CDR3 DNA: TGTGCCACCAGCAGGGACACGATAGCCAAAAACATTCAGTACTTC
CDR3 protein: CATSRDTIAKNIQYF

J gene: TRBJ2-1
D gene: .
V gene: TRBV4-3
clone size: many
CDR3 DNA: TGCGCCAGCAGCCAAGACGGGACCAATGAGCAGTTCTTC
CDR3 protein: CASSQDGTNEQFF

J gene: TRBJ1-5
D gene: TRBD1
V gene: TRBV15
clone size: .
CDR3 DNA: TGTGCCACCCGGGACAGCCCTAATCAGCCCCAGCATTTT
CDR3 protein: CATRDSPNQPQHF

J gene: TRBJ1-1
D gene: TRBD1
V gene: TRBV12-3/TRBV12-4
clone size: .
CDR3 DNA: TGTGCCAGCAGTTTTAGTTTGGGACAGGGAGAATCCCGGGAGGGTTTGAACACTGAAGCTTTCTTT
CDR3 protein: CASSFSLGQGESREGLNTEAFF

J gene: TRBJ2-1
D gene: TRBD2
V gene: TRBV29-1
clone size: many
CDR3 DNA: TGCAGCGTTACGGGACTAGCGGCCACCTTCTCGTCCTACAATGAGCAGTTCTTC
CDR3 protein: CSVTGLAATFSSYNEQFF

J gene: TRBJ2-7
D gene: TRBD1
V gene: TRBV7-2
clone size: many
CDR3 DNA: TGTGCCAGCAGCATGACCGGGACAGTTAACGAGCAGTACTTC
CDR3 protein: CASSMTGTVNEQYF

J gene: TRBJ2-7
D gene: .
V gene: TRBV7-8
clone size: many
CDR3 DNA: TGTGCCAGCAGCTCCCTCTACGAGCAGTACTTC
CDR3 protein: CASSSLYEQYF

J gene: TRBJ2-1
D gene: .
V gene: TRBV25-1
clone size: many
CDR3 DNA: TGTGCCAGCAGTGTAGGCGGGGTCTACAATGAGCAGTTCTTC
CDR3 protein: CASSVGGVYNEQFF

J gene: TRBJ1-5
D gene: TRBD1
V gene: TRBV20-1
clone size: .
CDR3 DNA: TGCAGTGCGGGGACAGTGATTCGCAATCAGCCCCAGCATTTT
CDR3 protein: CSAGTVIRNQPQHF

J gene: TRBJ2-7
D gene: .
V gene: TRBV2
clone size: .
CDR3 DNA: TGTGCCAGCAGTGACAGGGCAGACGAGCAGTACTTC
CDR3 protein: CASSDRADEQYF

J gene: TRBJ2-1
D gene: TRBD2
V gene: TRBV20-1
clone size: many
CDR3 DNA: TGCAGTGCTAAGACTAGCGGGAGGAATGAGCAGTTCTTC
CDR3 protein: CSAKTSGRNEQFF

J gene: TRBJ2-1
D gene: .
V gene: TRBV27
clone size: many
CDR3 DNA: TGTGCCAGCAGGTTGGGGGCCTACAATGAGCAGTTCTTC
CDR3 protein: CASRLGAYNEQFF

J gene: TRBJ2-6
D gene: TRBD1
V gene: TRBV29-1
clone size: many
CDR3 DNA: TGCAGCGCGATGACAGGGGGCGCTGGGGCCAACGTCCTGACTTTC
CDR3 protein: CSAMTGGAGANVLTF

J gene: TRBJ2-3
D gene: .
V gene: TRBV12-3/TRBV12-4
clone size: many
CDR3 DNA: TGTGCCAGCAGTTTTGAGACCGCAGATACGCAGTATTTT
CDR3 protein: CASSFETADTQYF

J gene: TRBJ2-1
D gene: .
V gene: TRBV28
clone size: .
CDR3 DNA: TGTGCCAGCAGTTTCTCGGTCAGATACAATGAGCAGTTCTTC
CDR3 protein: CASSFSVRYNEQFF

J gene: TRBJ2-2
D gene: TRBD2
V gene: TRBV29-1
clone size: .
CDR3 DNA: TGCAGCGTGGCGGGACTAGCGGGAGCGGCAGGGGAGCTGTTTTTT
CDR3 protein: CSVAGLAGAAGELFF

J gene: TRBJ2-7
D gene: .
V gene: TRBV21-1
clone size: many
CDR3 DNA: TGTGCCAGCAGCAAGAGGGACAGCCGCGGCTACGAGCAGTACTTC
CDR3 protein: CASSKRDSRGYEQYF

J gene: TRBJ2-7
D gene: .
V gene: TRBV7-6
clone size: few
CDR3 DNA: TGTGCCAGCAGCTTAGCTGGGAACAGCGACGAGCAGTACTTC
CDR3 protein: CASSLAGNSDEQYF

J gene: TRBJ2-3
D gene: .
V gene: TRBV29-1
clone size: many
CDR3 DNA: TGCAGCGTCGTCGTCAGGGGAGGGGTTCTCGCAGATACGCAGTATTTT
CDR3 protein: CSVVVRGGVLADTQYF

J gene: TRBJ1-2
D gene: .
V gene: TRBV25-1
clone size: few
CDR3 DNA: TGTGCCAGCAGTGACGGAATCTATGGCTACACCTTC
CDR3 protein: CASSDGIYGYTF

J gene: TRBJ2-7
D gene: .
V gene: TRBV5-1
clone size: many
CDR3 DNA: TGCGCCAGCAGCCCCTTGGGGACTTGGTATCACGAGCAGTACTTC
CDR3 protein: CASSPLGTWYHEQYF

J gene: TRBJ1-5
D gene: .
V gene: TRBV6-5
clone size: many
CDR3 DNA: TGTGCCAGCAGTTATAGAGGGGACCAGCCCCAGCATTTT
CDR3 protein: CASSYRGDQPQHF

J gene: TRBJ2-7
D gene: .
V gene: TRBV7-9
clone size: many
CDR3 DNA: TGTGCCAGCAGCTTAGGGACGCTCGAGCAGTACTTC
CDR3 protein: CASSLGTLEQYF

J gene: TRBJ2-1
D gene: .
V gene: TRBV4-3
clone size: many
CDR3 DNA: TGCGCCAGCAGCCAAGATGCGCCTAGCTCCTACAATGAGCAGTTCTTC
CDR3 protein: CASSQDAPSSYNEQFF

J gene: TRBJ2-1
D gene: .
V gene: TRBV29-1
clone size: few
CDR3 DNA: TGCAGCGTTGAGGGGGGGCGCAGACCTAGGAATGAGCAGTTCTTC
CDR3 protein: CSVEGGRRPRNEQFF

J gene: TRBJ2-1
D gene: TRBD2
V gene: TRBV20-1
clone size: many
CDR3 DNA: TGCAGTGCGAATTCCGGGACTAGCATCAATGAGCAGTTCTTC
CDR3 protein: CSANSGTSINEQFF

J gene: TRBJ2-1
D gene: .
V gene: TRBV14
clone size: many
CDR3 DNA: TGTGCCAGCAGCCAAGCGAGAGGACCCTCCTACAATGAGCAGTTCTTC
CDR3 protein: CASSQARGPSYNEQFF

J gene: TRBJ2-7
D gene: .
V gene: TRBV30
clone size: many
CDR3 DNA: TGTGCCTGGAGTGTGGCAACCCGAGCGGAGCAGTACTTC
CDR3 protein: CAWSVATRAEQYF

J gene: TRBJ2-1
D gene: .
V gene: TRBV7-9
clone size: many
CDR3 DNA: TGTGCCAGCAGCTTAGTAAGGGGCGGCTACAATGAGCAGTTCTTC
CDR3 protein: CASSLVRGGYNEQFF

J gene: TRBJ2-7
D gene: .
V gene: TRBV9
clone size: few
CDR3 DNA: TGTGCCAGCAGCGTAGATTTCAGCTCCTACGAGCAGTACTTC
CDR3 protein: CASSVDFSSYEQYF

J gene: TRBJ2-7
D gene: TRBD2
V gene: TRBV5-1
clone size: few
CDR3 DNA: TGCGCCAGCACTTGGGGGGGAATGAGCGAGCAGTACTTC
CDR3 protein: CASTWGGMSEQYF